This TCR beta chain was captured by sequencing in a study of T cell responses to AZD1222 COVID-19 vaccine. Study-wide findings and caveats: Spike-specific TCR breadth rose after two AZD1222 doses, and depth rose as well. Clonal diversity was possibly underestimated; the donors were predominantly white British and more often female.

Sequenced by immunoSEQ multiplex PCR; TCRdb stores in-frame clones only, minus some. This sample has 150,000 to 200,000 clones; approximately 92% occur once, and the top ten carry 2.5% to 3%. With regard to this clone: Antigen: not known.

This TCR came from an adult in good health. The sample consisted of peripheral blood, taken on day 0 of AZD1222 vaccination.

CDR3 sequence reads: CASRGEGNYGYTF. CDR3 DNA: TGTGCCAGCAGGGGGGAGGGAAACTATGGCTACACCTTC. The chain is built from TRBV2 and TRBJ1-2, with D perhaps TRBD1 (5 bases). Trimming left V 6 bases short and J 2 bases short, with 10 bases between. Germline assignment: CDR1 SNHLY and CDR2 FYNNEI. The CDR3 contains 13 residues.